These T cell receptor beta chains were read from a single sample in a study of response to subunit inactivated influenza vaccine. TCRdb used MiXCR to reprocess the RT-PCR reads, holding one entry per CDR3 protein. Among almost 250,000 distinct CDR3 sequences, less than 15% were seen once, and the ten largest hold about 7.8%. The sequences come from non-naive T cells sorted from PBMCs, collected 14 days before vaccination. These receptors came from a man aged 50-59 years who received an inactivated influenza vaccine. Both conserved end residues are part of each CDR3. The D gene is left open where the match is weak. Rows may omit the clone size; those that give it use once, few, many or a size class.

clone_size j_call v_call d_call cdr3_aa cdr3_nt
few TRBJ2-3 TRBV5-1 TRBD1 CASSEGQGVSDTQYF TGCGCCAGCAGCGAAGGACAGGGGGTCTCAGATACGCAGTATTTT
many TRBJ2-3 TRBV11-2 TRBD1 CASSLATGGRTDTQYF TGTGCCAGCAGCTTAGCGACAGGGGGCCGCACAGATACGCAGTATTTT
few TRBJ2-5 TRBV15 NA CATSVRNSQETQYF TGTGCCACCAGCGTCCGGAATAGCCAAGAGACCCAGTACTTC
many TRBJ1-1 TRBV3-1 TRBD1 CASSHRDRPRRAFF TGTGCCAGCAGCCACAGGGACAGGCCGAGGAGAGCTTTCTTT
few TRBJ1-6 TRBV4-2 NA CASSQERSLYNSPLHF TGTGCCAGCAGCCAAGAAAGGTCTCTTTATAATTCACCCCTCCACTTT
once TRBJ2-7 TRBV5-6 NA CASSLGVLCYEQYF TGTGCCAGCAGCTTGGGGGTCCTCTGCTACGAGCAGTACTTC
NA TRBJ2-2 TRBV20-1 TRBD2 CSAISGKNTGELFF TGCAGTGCTATTAGCGGGAAGAACACCGGGGAGCTGTTTTTT
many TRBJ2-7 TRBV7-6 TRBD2 CASSLGGLAGTNEQYF TGTGCCAGCAGCTTAGGGGGACTAGCGGGAACTAACGAGCAGTACTTC
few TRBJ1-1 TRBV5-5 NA CASAGLYEAFF TGTGCCAGCGCGGGACTTTACGAGGCTTTCTTT
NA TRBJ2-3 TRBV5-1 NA CASSSGASLADTQYF TGCGCCAGCAGCTCCGGGGCTAGCTTGGCAGATACGCAGTATTTT
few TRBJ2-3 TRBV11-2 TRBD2 CASSETSGGAIDTQYF TGTGCCAGCAGCGAAACTAGCGGGGGGGCAATAGATACGCAGTATTTT
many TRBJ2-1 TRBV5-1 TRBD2 CASSEAGTSYNEQFF TGCGCCAGCAGCGAAGCCGGGACTAGCTACAATGAGCAGTTCTTC
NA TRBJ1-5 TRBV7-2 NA CASSLSTNQPQHF TGTGCCAGCAGCTTATCAACGAATCAGCCCCAGCATTTT
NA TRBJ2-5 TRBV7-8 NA CASSPGGELRETQYF TGTGCCAGCAGCCCCGGTGGGGAGCTGAGAGAGACCCAGTACTTC
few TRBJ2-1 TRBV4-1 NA CASSQDKSSYNEQFF TGCGCCAGCAGCCAGGACAAGAGCTCCTACAATGAGCAGTTCTTC
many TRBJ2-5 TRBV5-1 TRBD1 CASSFGTAKETQYF TGCGCCAGCAGCTTTGGGACAGCAAAAGAGACCCAGTACTTC
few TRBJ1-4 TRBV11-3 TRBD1 CASSKGGGFDEKLFF TGTGCCAGCAGCAAGGGAGGGGGCTTTGATGAAAAACTGTTTTTT
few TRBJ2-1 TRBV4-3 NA CASSQDKNEQFF TGCGCCAGCAGCCAAGATAAGAATGAGCAGTTCTTC
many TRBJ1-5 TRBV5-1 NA CASSLGSNQPQHF TGTGCCAGCAGTTTGGGGAGCAATCAGCCCCAGCATTTT
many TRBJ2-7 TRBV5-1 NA CASSLVVGQTYEQYF TGCGCCAGCAGCTTGGTGGTCGGACAGACCTACGAGCAGTACTTC
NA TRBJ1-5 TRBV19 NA CASSIAHETINQPQHF TGTGCCAGTAGTATAGCCCACGAGACCATCAATCAGCCCCAGCATTTT
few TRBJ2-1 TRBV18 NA CASSPPDSYNEQFF TGTGCCAGCTCACCACCGGACAGTTACAATGAGCAGTTCTTC
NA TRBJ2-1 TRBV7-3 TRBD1 CASSPSPTGAGNEQFF TGTGCCAGCAGCCCTTCCCCGACAGGGGCGGGAAATGAGCAGTTCTTC
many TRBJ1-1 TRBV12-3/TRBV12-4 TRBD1 CASSPGQAWGNTEAFF TGTGCCAGCAGTCCTGGACAGGCCTGGGGGAACACTGAAGCTTTCTTT
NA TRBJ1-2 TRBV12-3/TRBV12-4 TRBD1 CASSLGQGLIYTF TGTGCCAGCAGTTTGGGACAGGGACTTATCTACACCTTC
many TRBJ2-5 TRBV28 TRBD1 CASSLSRLRGREETQYF TGTGCCAGCAGTTTATCCCGTCTAAGGGGGCGCGAAGAGACCCAGTACTTC
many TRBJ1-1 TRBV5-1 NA CASRALNTEAFF TGCGCCAGCAGGGCCTTGAACACTGAAGCTTTCTTT
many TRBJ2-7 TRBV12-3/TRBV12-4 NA CASSLVGPGSYEQYF TGTGCCAGCAGTTTAGTGGGGCCAGGGTCCTACGAGCAGTACTTC
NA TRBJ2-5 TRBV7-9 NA CASSSSRGAQETQYF TGTGCCAGCAGCTCGAGCAGGGGGGCCCAAGAGACCCAGTACTTC
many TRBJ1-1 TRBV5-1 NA CASSLLGGGTEAFF TGCGCCAGCAGCTTATTAGGTGGAGGCACTGAAGCTTTCTTT
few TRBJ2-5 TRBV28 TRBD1 CASSDQGAAQETQYF TGTGCCAGCAGTGACCAGGGGGCCGCACAAGAGACCCAGTACTTC
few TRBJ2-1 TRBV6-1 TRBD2 CASRKAGTSGTSYNEQFF TGTGCCAGCAGGAAAGCCGGGACTAGCGGGACCTCCTACAATGAGCAGTTCTTC
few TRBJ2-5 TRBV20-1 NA CSAQGDWETQYF TGCAGTGCACAGGGTGATTGGGAGACCCAGTACTTC
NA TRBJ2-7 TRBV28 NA CASSPIDRDRGEQYF TGTGCCAGCAGTCCGATAGACCGGGACCGCGGAGAGCAGTACTTC
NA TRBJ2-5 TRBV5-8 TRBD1 CASSGRTGGLAQYF TGTGCCAGCAGCGGAAGGACAGGGGGTTTGGCCCAGTACTTC
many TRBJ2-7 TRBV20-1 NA CSAPVNRNSYEQYF TGCAGTGCCCCAGTTAACCGTAATTCCTACGAGCAGTACTTC
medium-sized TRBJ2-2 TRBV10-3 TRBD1 CAIRRGRGQANTGELFF TGTGCCATCAGACGGGGAAGGGGACAGGCGAACACCGGGGAGCTGTTTTTT
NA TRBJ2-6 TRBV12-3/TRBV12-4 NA CASSKQGTGANVLTF TGTGCCAGCAGCAAACAGGGTACTGGGGCCAACGTCCTGACTTTC
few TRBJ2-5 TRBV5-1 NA CASSSSFQGPGTQYF TGCGCCAGCAGCTCCTCCTTCCAGGGTCCAGGGACCCAGTACTTC
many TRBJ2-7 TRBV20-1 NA CSARDPSRPSGEQYF TGCAGTGCTAGAGATCCATCTCGGCCGTCGGGCGAGCAGTACTTC
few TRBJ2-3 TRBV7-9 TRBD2 CASSFMSLAGAADTQYF TGTGCCAGCAGTTTTATGTCACTAGCGGGAGCGGCAGATACGCAGTATTTT
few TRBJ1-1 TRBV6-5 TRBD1 CASSYSLRGTATMNTEAFF TGTGCCAGCAGTTACTCGCTTAGGGGGACAGCAACCATGAACACTGAAGCTTTCTTT
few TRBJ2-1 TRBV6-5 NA CASSYGRGGHEQFF TGTGCCAGCAGTTACGGGCGGGGTGGGCATGAGCAGTTCTTC
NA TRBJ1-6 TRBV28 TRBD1 CASGGGASVVSPVHF TGTGCCAGCGGAGGGGGCGCCTCGGTAGTGTCACCCGTCCACTTT
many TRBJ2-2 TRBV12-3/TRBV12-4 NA CASSERHGTGELFF TGTGCCAGCAGTGAACGACACGGGACCGGGGAGCTGTTTTTT
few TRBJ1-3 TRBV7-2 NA CASSLYQGLGNTIYF TGTGCCAGCAGCTTATATCAGGGGCTTGGAAACACCATATATTTT
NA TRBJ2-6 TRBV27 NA CASSLYREAGANVLTF TGTGCCAGCAGTCTTTACAGGGAAGCTGGGGCCAACGTCCTGACTTTC
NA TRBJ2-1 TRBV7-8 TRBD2 CASSLYGGGYNEQFF TGTGCCAGCAGCTTATACGGGGGGGGATACAATGAGCAGTTCTTC
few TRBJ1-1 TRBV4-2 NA CASKRRAGTEAFF TGTGCCAGCAAAAGGCGGGCGGGTACCGAAGCTTTCTTT
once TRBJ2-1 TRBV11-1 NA CASSLLSSRVGRSYNEQFF TGTGCCAGCAGCTTACTTTCGTCCCGCGTTGGGCGGTCCTACAATGAGCAGTTCTTC
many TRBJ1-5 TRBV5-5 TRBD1 CASSWTGTRNQPQHF TGTGCCAGCAGTTGGACAGGGACGCGCAATCAGCCCCAGCATTTT